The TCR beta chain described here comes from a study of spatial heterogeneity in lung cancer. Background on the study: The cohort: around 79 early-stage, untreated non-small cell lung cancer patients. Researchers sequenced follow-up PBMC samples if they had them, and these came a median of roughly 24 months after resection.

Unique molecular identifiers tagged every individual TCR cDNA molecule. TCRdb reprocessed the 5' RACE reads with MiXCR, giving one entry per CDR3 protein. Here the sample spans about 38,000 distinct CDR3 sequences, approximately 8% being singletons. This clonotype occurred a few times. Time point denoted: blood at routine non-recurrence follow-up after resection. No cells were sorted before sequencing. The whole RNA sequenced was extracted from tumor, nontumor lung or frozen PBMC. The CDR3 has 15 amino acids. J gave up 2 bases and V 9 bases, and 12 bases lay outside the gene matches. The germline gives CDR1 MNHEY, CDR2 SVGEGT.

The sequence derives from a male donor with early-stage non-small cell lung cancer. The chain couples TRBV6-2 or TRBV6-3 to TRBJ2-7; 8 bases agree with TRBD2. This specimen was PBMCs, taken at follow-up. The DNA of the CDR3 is TGTGCCAGTCAGATCCGGGGGGGCACGACCTACGAGCAGTACTTC. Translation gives CASQIRGGTTYEQYF.